The sample holds a few counts of the clone carrying this T cell receptor (beta chain). No antigen is known for it. Each cDNA molecule carried a unique molecular identifier. From the 5' RACE reads, TCRdb called clonotypes with MiXCR, one entry per CDR3 protein. The sample records fewer than 35,000 distinct CDR3 sequences, roughly 5% being singletons. Per germline, CDR1 LNHNV and CDR2 YYDKDF (reference sequence). Trimming pared 2 bases from V and 5 bases from J, leaving 12 bases between. The CDR3 is made up of 15 amino acids. This record belongs to a study of early T cells in non-severe SARS-CoV-2 infection. Findings and caveats of the study: CD4 and private specificities were missed by VDJdb matching, which favored anti-spike CD8 responses.

This sequence originates from an adult who was a healthcare worker with PCR-confirmed SARS-CoV-2 infection or an uninfected control (not recorded which). The rearrangement links TRBV15 to TRBJ2-2, with D maybe TRBD2 (5 bases). Sequenced sample: whole blood. The CDR3 bases are TGTGCCACCAGCAGACTAGCTCGAAATACCGGGGAGCTGTTTTTT. This translates into CATSRLARNTGELFF.